A selection of T cell receptor beta chains follows, all from one sample in a study of Ad26.COV2.S vaccination and SARS-CoV-2 variants. Profiling relied on immunoSEQ multiplex PCR, and the TCRdb table lists in-frame clones only, not all of them. The sample holds roughly 460,000 clones, roughly nine tenths seen once. This material consisted of peripheral blood, taken in a trial of Ad26.COV2.S vaccine versus placebo. The receptors were gathered from a person between 18 and 60 years old who received the Ad26.COV2.S COVID-19 vaccine or a placebo. CDR3s include the opening cysteine and the closing phenylalanine or tryptophan. Fields, in order: CDR3 protein, CDR3 DNA, J gene, clone size, V gene, D gene. A D gene is named only where the DNA matches it firmly. Clone size is shown for a subset of rows, as once, few, many or a class of expanded clone.

CDR3 protein: CASSQVTGLARLTDTQYF
CDR3 DNA: TGCGCCAGCAGCCAAGTTACCGGACTAGCGAGATTGACGGATACGCAGTATTTT
J gene: TRBJ2-3
clone size: .
V gene: TRBV4-1
D gene: TRBD2

CDR3 protein: CASRRLSPYEQYF
CDR3 DNA: TGTGCCAGCAGAAGACTATCCCCCTACGAGCAGTACTTC
J gene: TRBJ2-7
clone size: .
V gene: TRBV28
D gene: .

CDR3 protein: CASSTTGASSYEQYF
CDR3 DNA: TGTGCCAGTAGTACTACAGGGGCCTCCTCCTACGAGCAGTACTTC
J gene: TRBJ2-7
clone size: .
V gene: TRBV19
D gene: TRBD1

CDR3 protein: CASSPLRDYNEQFF
CDR3 DNA: TGCGCCAGCAGCCCCCTCCGTGACTACAATGAGCAGTTCTTC
J gene: TRBJ2-1
clone size: .
V gene: TRBV5-1
D gene: .

CDR3 protein: CASSQTLQGGYGYTF
CDR3 DNA: TGTGCCAGCAGCCAAACCCTACAGGGTGGCTATGGCTACACCTTC
J gene: TRBJ1-2
clone size: .
V gene: TRBV16
D gene: .

CDR3 protein: CASSPRQGDGYTF
CDR3 DNA: TGTGCCAGCAGCCCGAGACAGGGTGATGGCTACACCTTC
J gene: TRBJ1-2
clone size: .
V gene: TRBV14
D gene: TRBD1

CDR3 protein: CASSRLSRGRGQENEQYF
CDR3 DNA: TGTGCCAGCAGCCGGCTATCCCGAGGGAGGGGGCAGGAAAACGAGCAGTACTTC
J gene: TRBJ2-7
clone size: .
V gene: TRBV7-9
D gene: .

CDR3 protein: CSVARGSAEAFF
CDR3 DNA: TGCAGCGTCGCTCGGGGGTCGGCTGAAGCTTTCTTT
J gene: TRBJ1-1
clone size: .
V gene: TRBV29-1
D gene: .

CDR3 protein: CASRNPDGRSGNTIYF
CDR3 DNA: TGTGCCAGCAGAAACCCCGACGGACGCTCTGGAAACACCATATATTTT
J gene: TRBJ1-3
clone size: once
V gene: TRBV7-9
D gene: .

CDR3 protein: CASRGASGNSYEQYF
CDR3 DNA: TGTGCCAGCAGGGGGGCTAGCGGTAACTCCTACGAGCAGTACTTC
J gene: TRBJ2-7
clone size: .
V gene: TRBV2
D gene: .

CDR3 protein: CASSLTGDRLWNEQFF
CDR3 DNA: TGTGCCAGCAGCTTAACGGGTGACAGGCTTTGGAATGAGCAGTTCTTC
J gene: TRBJ2-1
clone size: .
V gene: TRBV7-3
D gene: .

CDR3 protein: CASATGTGINEQFF
CDR3 DNA: TGTGCCAGCGCCACCGGGACAGGAATCAATGAGCAGTTCTTC
J gene: TRBJ2-1
clone size: .
V gene: TRBV27
D gene: TRBD1

CDR3 protein: CAWTKEANTEAFF
CDR3 DNA: TGTGCCTGGACGAAGGAGGCCAACACTGAAGCTTTCTTT
J gene: TRBJ1-1
clone size: .
V gene: TRBV30
D gene: .

CDR3 protein: CASSHGQGGYEQYF
CDR3 DNA: TGTGCCAGCAGCCATGGACAGGGAGGCTACGAGCAGTACTTC
J gene: TRBJ2-7
clone size: few
V gene: TRBV6-6
D gene: TRBD1

CDR3 protein: CASSVRANTGELFF
CDR3 DNA: TGCGCCAGCAGTGTTCGGGCGAACACCGGGGAGCTGTTTTTT
J gene: TRBJ2-2
clone size: .
V gene: TRBV10-1
D gene: .

CDR3 protein: CASTTGAGEQYF
CDR3 DNA: TGTGCCAGCACTACAGGCGCTGGCGAGCAGTACTTC
J gene: TRBJ2-7
clone size: .
V gene: TRBV12-3/TRBV12-4
D gene: .

CDR3 protein: CASGPGNGELFF
CDR3 DNA: TGTGCCAGCGGTCCGGGGAACGGGGAGCTGTTTTTT
J gene: TRBJ2-2
clone size: .
V gene: TRBV2
D gene: .

CDR3 protein: CSASPWGLAGVYTQYF
CDR3 DNA: TGCAGTGCTAGTCCCTGGGGTTTGGCGGGAGTTTATACGCAGTATTTT
J gene: TRBJ2-3
clone size: .
V gene: TRBV20-1
D gene: TRBD2

CDR3 protein: CASSTISSSNQPQHF
CDR3 DNA: TGTGCCAGCAGCACTATCTCGTCTAGCAATCAGCCCCAGCATTTT
J gene: TRBJ1-5
clone size: .
V gene: TRBV7-2
D gene: .

CDR3 protein: CASSFGGLEDTQYF
CDR3 DNA: TGTGCCAGCAGCTTCGGGGGGCTGGAAGATACGCAGTATTTT
J gene: TRBJ2-3
clone size: .
V gene: TRBV5-5
D gene: .